The clone carrying this TCR beta chain was found once. The protocol was immunoSEQ multiplex PCR, while the TCRdb copy is restricted to in-frame clones and leaves out a portion. The table lists about 50,000 clones, approximately 90% of them singletons. Trimming took 1 base from V and 0 from J; bases not matched to a gene: 2. CDR1 is GTSNPN, CDR2 SVGIG, per germline (reference sequence). This CDR3 has 15 residues. This record belongs to a study of technical replicates of blood from a handful of donors. The receptor's source is a human donor in good health. Some clones in this sample may be carry-over from other donors' samples. V and J are TRBV30 and TRBJ1-3; 8 nucleotides line up with TRBD1. The specimen was PBMCs. This CDR3 reads CAWSAGTGSGNTIYF. The CDR3 nucleotides read TGTGCCTGGAGTGCCGGGACAGGCTCTGGAAACACCATATATTTT.